Sequencing of this T cell receptor beta chain was carried out in a study of HIV-infected patients and healthy controls (dated by TCRdb to the mid-2010s). Libraries were made using 5' RACE. Sequencing was performed on an Illumina MiSeq. TCRdb itself trimmed the public reads at Q25 with fastp, ran MiXCR and retained productive beta chains. Under each unique CDR3 protein, matching rows form one entry showing the most common genes and DNA. The sample has 60,000 to 75,000 distinct CDR3 sequences on record, about a sixth of them singletons. Of the sample, approximately 5% falls within the top ten clones. About this clonotype itself: Its antigen target is currently unknown. No base quality information exists; no much larger clone differs at one position.

The germline V gene yields ENHRY for CDR1 and SYGVKD for CDR2. From the cysteine through the phenylalanine, the CDR3 covers 14 amino acids. The entry retains the CDR3 DNA only, 42 bases that are in frame from base 1. The sequence derives from a human donor in good health. This sequence uses TRBV10-3 and TRBJ2-1, and TRBD1 may be the D gene, going by 5 matching bases. Sequencing used CD4+ T cells from blood. This receptor carries the CDR3 CPTKGMNSYNEQFF. The DNA sequence reads TGTCCCACCAAGGGGATGAACTCCTACAATGAGCAGTTCTTC.